This TCR beta chain derives from a study of control samples from healthy donors and cancer patients. Assay: immunoSEQ multiplex PCR; the TCRdb copy retains only in-frame clones and omits some. This table has about 130,000 clones, over 75% appearing once. The clonotype comes from a young man in good health. The source material was blood.

The CDR3 spells CASSQGPTDTQYF. CDR3 bases: TGCGCCAGCAGCCAAGGCCCCACAGATACGCAGTATTTT. This sequence joins TRBV4-1 and TRBJ2-3; no clear D gene. CDR1 and CDR2 (germline): MGHRA, YSYEKL. CDR3 size: 13 residues. V lost 1 base to trimming and J lost 2 bases, with 4 bases between them.